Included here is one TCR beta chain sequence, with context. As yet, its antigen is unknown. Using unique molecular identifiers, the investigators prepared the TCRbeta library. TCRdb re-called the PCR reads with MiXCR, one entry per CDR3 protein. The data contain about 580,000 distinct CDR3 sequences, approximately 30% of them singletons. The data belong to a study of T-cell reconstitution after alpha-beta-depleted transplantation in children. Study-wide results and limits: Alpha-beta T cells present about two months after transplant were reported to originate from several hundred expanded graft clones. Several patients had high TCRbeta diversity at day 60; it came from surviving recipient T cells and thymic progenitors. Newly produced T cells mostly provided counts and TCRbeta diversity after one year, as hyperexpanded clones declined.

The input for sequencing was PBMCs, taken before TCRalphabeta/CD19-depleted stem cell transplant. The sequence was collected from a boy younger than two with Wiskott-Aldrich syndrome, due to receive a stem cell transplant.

Here the CDR3 DNA reads TGCGCCAGCAGCTTGGTGGGCGGGAGGGCCACAGATACGCAGTATTTT. This gives the protein CASSLVGGRATDTQYF. The genes are TRBV5-1 and TRBJ2-3, with 9 bases fitting TRBD2. V gave up 0 bases and J gave up 2 bases; unmatched junction bases: 4. The CDR3 loop spans 16 amino acids. Looked up from germline, CDR1 is SGHRS and CDR2 is YFSETQ.